This passage covers 9 T cell receptor beta chains from one sample sequenced in a study of tumor and adjacent non-tumor tissue in lung cancer listed by TCRdb under 2018. Library preparation was by multiplex PCR. Sequencing took place on an Illumina HiSeq 2500. TCRbeta libraries were constructed through three rounds of nested PCR with primers (Table S4) according to protocols modified from ARM-PCR. TCRdb trimmed public reads at Q25 via fastp, called clones via MiXCR and kept in-frame beta chains. Each CDR3 protein gets just one entry, which takes the most common genes and DNA from the rows behind it. For this sample the table gives 120,000 or so distinct CDR3 sequences, of which under 90% were detected only once. Approximately 22% of the sample belongs to the ten largest clones. Bulk unsorted tissue served as the source for RNA extraction, and RNA quality was assessed using a NanoDrop ND-1000 and an Agilent 2100.

The sample comprised lung tumor tissue. All receptors come from a man in his 70s with non-small cell lung cancer.

A note on this clonotype: Mismatch with germline at one junction end may stem from a read error. The chain links TRBV6-5 to TRBJ1-1; D possibly corresponds to TRBD1 (6 bases). Germline values: CDR1 MNHEY, CDR2 SVGAGI. This CDR3 comprises 12 residues. The chain's CDR3 is CASRTGNIEAFF. The CDR3 DNA reads TGTGCCAGCAGGACAGGTAACATTGAAGCTTTCTTC.

This clonotype came up once. The chain combines TRBV11-2 with TRBJ2-1; TRBD2 is a possible D gene (6 bases). The CDR3 runs to 17 residues. V lost 2 bases to trimming and J lost 7 bases, with 21 bases between them. Germline CDR1 reads SGHAT; CDR2 reads FQNNGV. This CDR3 reads CASSLLYNGPGVNEQFF. The CDR3 DNA sequence: TGTGCCAGCAGCTTATTGTATAACGGGCCGGGGGTAAATGAGCAGTTCTTC.

This clonotype is a singleton in its sample. Since no conserved phenylalanine or tryptophan closes the CDR3, a read error is the likely cause. The chain couples TRBV5-6 to TRBJ2-5; D may correspond to TRBD1 or TRBD2 (6 bases each). Germline values: CDR1 SGHDT, CDR2 YYEEEE. The CDR3 has 14 amino acids. DNA for the CDR3: TGTGCAAGCAGCTGGGACTTCAGGGGAGAGACCCAGTACCCC. It is translated as CASSWDFRGETQYP.

Notes on this clonotype: The CDR3 end shows no conserved phenylalanine or tryptophan, and so a read error is likely. The V call is TRBV12-3 or TRBV12-4, the J call TRBJ2-2, with D unresolved. CDR3 length equals 15 residues. CDR3 region: CASSSQHENAGELFL. The CDR3 bases are TGTGCCAGCAGTTCCCAACATGAGAACGCCGGGGAGCTGTTTTTA.

A remark on this clonotype: An end of the junction does not agree with germline; a read error may underlie this. This chain links TRBV6-5 with TRBJ1-5; D uncertain. Germline V CDR1 and CDR2: MNHEY, SVGAGI. The CDR3 loop spans 15 amino acids. CDR3 amino acids: CASSAMGGLNQSQHF. CDR3 in DNA: TGTGCCAGCAGCGCTATGGGAGGGTTGAATCAGTCCCAGCATTTT.

This chain joins TRBV7-8 and TRBJ1-5, with no clear D. CDR1 and CDR2 (germline): SGHVS, FQNEAQ. The CDR3 is 13 amino acids. CDR3 in amino acids: CARSLRGNQPQHF. CDR3 DNA sequence: TGTGCAAGGAGCTTAAGGGGCAATCAGCCCCAGCATTTT. The full variable domain, its missing parts supplied by reference TRBV7-8 and TRBJ1-5, is GAGVSQSPRYKVAKRGQDVALRCDPISGHVSLFWYQQALGQGPEFLTYFQNEAQLDKSGLPSDRFFAERPEGSVSTLKIQRTQQEDSAVYLCARSLRGNQPQHFGDGTRLSIL.

To note about this clonotype: Germline and junction disagree at one end, which may indicate a read error. The chain is built from TRBV11-3 and TRBJ2-1; D might be TRBD2 (7 bases). Germline CDR1 is SGHNT and CDR2 is YENEEA. CDR3 size: 16 residues. CDR3 nucleotides: TGTGCCAACAGCTTAGAACCTACGGGGGGCAGGGGTGAGCAGTTCTTC. Protein: CANSLEPTGGRGEQFF.

Of note for this clonotype: Because it lacks the conserved phenylalanine or tryptophan at the end, this CDR3 is likely a read error. The CDR3 here is CSVEVGGETQYS. CDR3 bases: TGTAGCGTTGAAGTAGGGGGAGAGACTCAGTACTCC. The chain is built from TRBV29-1 and TRBJ2-5, with D maybe TRBD1 (6 bases). There are 12 residues in the CDR3. Germline V gene data show CDR1 as SQVTM and CDR2 as ANQGSEA.

This clonotype was found many times. The chain links TRBV6-1 to TRBJ2-5; 10 bases fit TRBD2. The CDR3 consists of 16 residues. Germline V gene sequence: CDR1 MNHNS, CDR2 SASEGT. Trimming took 6 bases from V and 5 from J; bases not matched to a gene: 12. This CDR3 reads CASSNPSGGLGETQYF. The CDR3 bases are TGTGCCAGCAGCAACCCTAGCGGGGGTCTAGGGGAGACCCAGTACTTC.